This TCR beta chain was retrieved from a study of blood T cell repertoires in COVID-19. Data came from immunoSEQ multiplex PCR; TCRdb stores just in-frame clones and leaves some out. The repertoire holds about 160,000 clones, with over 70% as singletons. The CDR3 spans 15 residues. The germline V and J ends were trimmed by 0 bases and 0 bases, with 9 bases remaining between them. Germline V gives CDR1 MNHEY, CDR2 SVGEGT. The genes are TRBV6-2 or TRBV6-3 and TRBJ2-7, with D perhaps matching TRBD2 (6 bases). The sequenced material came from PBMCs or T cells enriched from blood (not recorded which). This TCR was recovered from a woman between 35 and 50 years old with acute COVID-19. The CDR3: CASSYSRRGSYEQYF. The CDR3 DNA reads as TGTGCCAGCAGTTACTCGAGGAGGGGCTCCTACGAGCAGTACTTC.